The 28 T cell receptor beta chains below were found in one sample sequenced in a study of T-cell memory formation after mild COVID-19. Via MiXCR, TCRdb re-called the 5' RACE reads, giving one row per CDR3 protein. The repertoire includes more than 300,000 distinct CDR3 sequences, over 11% of them detected once, and approximately 22% sits in the top ten. The sequenced material came from PBMCs or a T cell subset sorted from them (not recorded which). Receptor source: a man aged 18 to 29 who had mild COVID-19 (a few samples of this study predate the infection). Cell type and time point are not known.

The chain couples TRBV7-2 to TRBJ1-2; D is possibly TRBD1 (5 bases). The CDR3 is 14 amino acids. V was trimmed by 4 bases and J by 7 bases, leaving 16 bases between them. The V gene's germline CDR1 is SGHTA and CDR2 FQGNSA. The CDR3 DNA follows: TGTGCCAGCAGCTCCCACGGGCAGGGCGGTGGCTACACCTTC. As protein: CASSSHGQGGGYTF.

This chain uses TRBV9 with TRBJ1-4; the D is unclear. Germline V gene sequence: CDR1 SGDLS, CDR2 YYNGEE. Trimming removed 3 bases from V and 5 bases from J, with 11 bases in between. CDR3 length: 14 amino acids. The CDR3: CASSAGRENEKLFF. The CDR3, as DNA: TGTGCCAGCAGCGCGGGGAGAGAGAATGAAAAACTGTTTTTT.

The sample holds a few counts of this clonotype. J is TRBJ1-2 and V is TRBV6-2 or TRBV6-3; D remains ambiguous. The germline CDR1 and CDR2 sequences are MNHEY and SVGEGT. The CDR3 extends over 15 amino acids. V was trimmed by 0 bases and J by 5 bases, leaving 13 bases between them. CDR3 in DNA: TGTGCCAGCAGTTACTCGCCCGGGCACCCGTATGGCTACACCTTC. Encoded protein: CASSYSPGHPYGYTF.

This chain links TRBV11-2 with TRBJ2-5; D gene unclear. The length of the CDR3 is 13 residues. Per the germline V gene, CDR1 is SGHAT and CDR2 is FQNNGV. The V end lost 3 bases, the J end lost 7 bases, and 12 bases lay between the germline ends. The CDR3 sequence: CASSLARSGTQYF. The CDR3, as DNA: TGTGCCAGCAGCTTGGCACGGTCAGGGACCCAGTACTTC.

V gene TRBV7-6 combines with J gene TRBJ2-3; 15 nucleotides agree with TRBD2. The J segment lost 0 bases and the V segment lost 5 bases, leaving 6 bases of the junction unmatched. The CDR3 covers 18 residues. Germline V gene lookup returns CDR1 SGHVS and CDR2 FNYEAQ. The CDR3 coding sequence is TGTGCCAGCAGCGGGGGACTAGCGGGGGGTCTTAGCACAGATACGCAGTATTTT. Protein product: CASSGGLAGGLSTDTQYF.

The chain is built from TRBV25-1 and TRBJ2-5, with D perhaps being TRBD1 or TRBD2 (5 bases each). The V gene lost 2 bases and the J gene lost 7 bases, with 17 bases spanning the gap. The CDR3 totals 15 residues. The germline CDR1 and CDR2 sequences are MGHDK and SYGVNS. The CDR3 region has the DNA TGTGCCAGCAGTGAACGTCAGGGTCCGAGCGGGACCCAGTACTTC. Protein product: CASSERQGPSGTQYF.

This clonotype was observed at least ten times. The CDR3 here is CASSYWHEIHF. As DNA, the CDR3 is TGTGCCAGCAGTTACTGGCATGAAATCCACTTT. This chain uses TRBV6-7 with TRBJ1-6; D gene uncertain. TRBV6-7 is annotated as an ORF whose role is uncertain. This CDR3 has 11 residues. Trimming pared 1 base from V and 17 bases from J, leaving 9 bases between.

This clonotype turned up a few times. J is TRBJ1-2 and V is TRBV7-3; D possibly corresponds to TRBD1 (6 bases). This CDR3 contains 12 residues. Trimming shortened V by 3 bases and J by 13 bases, and 15 bases separated the two germline ends. Per germline, CDR1 SGHTA and CDR2 FQGTGA. The CDR3 DNA sequence: TGTGCCAGCAGCTTTCGGGGCAGGGGTCTCACCTTC. Residues: CASSFRGRGLTF.

This clonotype was found many times. The chain links TRBV14 to TRBJ2-7; D perhaps matches TRBD2 (6 bases). The CDR3 extends over 15 amino acids. Trimming took 1 base from V and 2 from J, leaving 12 bases between them. The germline CDR1 and CDR2 sequences are SGHDN and FVKESK. CDR3 protein: CASSQAPGGPYEQYV. The CDR3 region has the DNA TGTGCCAGCAGCCAAGCCCCCGGGGGTCCCTACGAGCAGTACGTC.

The genes are TRBV7-2 and TRBJ1-3; D is undetermined. The CDR3 runs to 14 residues. The V gene lost 4 bases and the J gene lost 4 bases, with 11 bases spanning the gap. Per the germline V gene, CDR1 is SGHTA and CDR2 is FQGNSA. In DNA form, the CDR3 reads TGTGCCAGCAGCTCTCGGACGGTCGGAAACACCATATATTTT. It specifies CASSSRTVGNTIYF.

This sequence joins TRBV5-6 and TRBJ2-7; 10 positions match TRBD1. Losses at the gene ends were 0 bases for V and 2 bases for J; bases not matched to a gene: 8. Germline-derived CDR1 and CDR2 are SGHDT and YYEEEE. The CDR3 has 17 residues. The chain's CDR3 is CASSLVVGDRGTYEQYF. The CDR3 nucleotides read TGTGCCAGCAGCTTGGTGGTAGGGGACAGGGGTACCTACGAGCAGTACTTC.

This clonotype showed up just a few times. The V gene is TRBV10-3, the J gene TRBJ2-1; 9 bases fit TRBD1. V shed 6 bases and J 5 bases; nucleotides not matched to a gene: 11. The CDR3 is made up of 16 amino acids. Germline V gene lookup returns CDR1 ENHRY and CDR2 SYGVKD. CDR3 in amino acids: CAIRDRGNPFDNEQFF. The CDR3 DNA follows: TGTGCCATCAGGGACAGGGGAAACCCTTTTGACAATGAGCAGTTCTTC.

The rearrangement joins TRBV5-5 to TRBJ1-5, with D possibly matching TRBD1 (5 bases). The ends were cut back, 4 bases at V and 10 bases at J, with 18 bases in the middle. Germline assignment: CDR1 SGHKS and CDR2 YYEKEE (reference sequence). The CDR3 sequence is 14 residues long. CDR3 amino acids: CASSRDARGSPQHF. Written as DNA, the CDR3 is TGTGCCAGCAGCCGAGATGCCCGGGGGTCACCCCAGCATTTT.

This clonotype was seen a few times. This chain links TRBV6-2 or TRBV6-3 with TRBJ1-6, with D possibly being TRBD1 (5 bases). From germline, CDR1 is MNHEY and CDR2 SVGEGT. The length of the CDR3 is 14 residues. V lost 0 bases and J lost 15, with 15 bases in between. The CDR3 DNA sequence: TGTGCCAGCAGTTACTCGACGCAGGGAGGTCGCCTCCACTTT. Translated, it gives CASSYSTQGGRLHF.

The rearrangement links TRBV7-9 to TRBJ2-5; D is ambiguous. The V end was cut by 5 bases, the J end by 4 bases, with 20 bases between. CDR1 and CDR2 (germline): SEHNR, FQNEAQ (reference sequence). There are 16 residues in the CDR3. CDR3 sequence: CASSRTVGRLGETQYF. The CDR3 nucleotides are TGTGCCAGCAGCCGAACCGTCGGGCGCCTCGGAGAGACCCAGTACTTC.

This clonotype has more than one count but fewer than ten. The chain combines TRBV7-9 with TRBJ2-3, with D tentatively TRBD2 (6 bases). V was clipped by 3 bases and J by 1 base, with 17 bases between them. Germline V gene lookup returns CDR1 SEHNR and CDR2 FQNEAQ (reference sequence). CDR3 length: 17 amino acids. The DNA for the CDR3 is TGTGCCAGCAGCTTGAAGCGGACTATTCGGCGCACAGATACGCAGTATTTT. This codes for CASSLKRTIRRTDTQYF.

This clonotype was counted ten times or more. The gene calls are TRBV6-5 and TRBJ2-2; D may be TRBD2 (6 bases). Trimming left V 5 bases short and J 0 bases short, with 13 bases between. CDR1 and CDR2 (germline): MNHEY, SVGAGI. The CDR3 length is 16 residues. The CDR3 is CASSVLGLANTGELFF. CDR3 nucleotide sequence: TGTGCCAGCAGTGTCCTGGGACTCGCGAACACCGGGGAGCTGTTTTTT.

This clonotype showed up just once. The chain recombines TRBV7-9 with TRBJ1-6, with 8 positions matching TRBD1. Germline values: CDR1 SEHNR, CDR2 FQNEAQ (reference sequence). The V and J ends lost 5 bases and 7 bases, in that order; junction bases with no gene match: 7. This CDR3 is 15 amino acids long. The CDR3 loop is CASSHTTGVNSPLHF. DNA of the CDR3: TGTGCCAGCAGCCATACGACAGGGGTCAATTCACCCCTCCACTTT.

In DNA form, the CDR3 reads TGTGCCAGCAGCCAACGCCCGAGAGGGATCAACACCGGGGAGCTGTTTTTT. Amino acids: CASSQRPRGINTGELFF. The chain is built from TRBV4-2 and TRBJ2-2; a possible D gene is TRBD2 (5 bases). Looked up from germline, CDR1 is LGHNA and CDR2 is YNFKEQ. Trimming took 2 bases from V and 2 from J, leaving 15 bases between them. The CDR3 loop spans 17 amino acids.

The gene calls are TRBV20-1 and TRBJ1-1; D might be TRBD1 (5 bases). The CDR3 is 12 residues long. Trimming removed 0 bases from V and 10 bases from J, with 12 bases in between. CDR1 DFQATT and CDR2 SNEGSKA come from the germline V gene (reference sequence). The CDR3 loop is CSARDQGPGAFF. The CDR3 DNA reads TGCAGTGCTAGAGATCAGGGCCCAGGAGCTTTCTTT.

This clonotype was seen more than once but under ten times. V gene TRBV20-1 combines with J gene TRBJ2-5; TRBD2 aligns across 9 bases. The CDR3 loop spans 15 amino acids. V gave up 1 base and J gave up 5 bases; unmatched junction bases: 8. Per the germline V gene, CDR1 is DFQATT and CDR2 is SNEGSKA (reference sequence). CDR3 bases: TGCAGTGCTAGAGCGTCCTCTAGCGGGGACGAGACCCAGTACTTC. Its protein product is CSARASSSGDETQYF.

This clonotype came up a few times. The V gene is TRBV4-3, the J gene TRBJ2-5, with D perhaps TRBD2 (5 bases). Trimming shortened V by 0 bases and J by 5 bases, and 16 bases separated the two germline ends. CDR1 LGHNA and CDR2 YSLEER come from the germline V gene. The CDR3 runs to 16 residues. The CDR3 DNA reads as TGCGCCAGCAGCCAAGATACGAATAAGAGGGTGGAGACCCAGTACTTC. Amino acids: CASSQDTNKRVETQYF.

There are a few counts of this clonotype. The V call is TRBV12-3 or TRBV12-4, the J call TRBJ2-7, with D possibly matching TRBD1 (5 bases). Deletions cut 3 bases from V and 7 bases from J, with 13 bases between. There are 13 residues in the CDR3. The CDR3 DNA reads TGTGCCAGCAGTTTCGGCAGGGTGGGGGAGCAGTACTTC. Translation gives CASSFGRVGEQYF.

The chain joins TRBV4-3 to TRBJ1-6; the D is unclear. The CDR3 loop spans 17 amino acids. The V end was cut by 4 bases, the J end by 2 bases, with 15 bases between. Germline V gene data show CDR1 as LGHNA and CDR2 as YSLEER. Here the CDR3 DNA reads TGCGCCAGCAGCCCCACCCCCGGGAATACCTATAATTCACCCCTCCACTTT. Translated: CASSPTPGNTYNSPLHF.

The table lists this clonotype with a few counts. The chain joins TRBV19 to TRBJ1-1; D ambiguous. The CDR3 is 12 amino acids. Trimming removed 5 bases at V and 8 bases at J, with 12 bases between. The germline CDR1 and CDR2 sequences are LNHDA and SQIVND (reference sequence). The CDR3 DNA follows: TGTGCCAGTAGTTCCCGTACACTGGAAGCTTTCTTT. Translated, it gives CASSSRTLEAFF.

The genes are TRBV5-1 and TRBJ1-2; 7 nucleotides align to TRBD1. With 1 base clipped from V and 4 bases from J, the junction kept 19 bases outside the gene matches. The V gene's germline CDR1 is SGHRS and CDR2 YFSETQ. This CDR3 is 19 amino acids long. In DNA form, the CDR3 reads TGCGCCAGCAGCTTGCAGTCAGGGGGTAGCCGAAGAGCTTTCTATGGCTACACCTTC. It specifies CASSLQSGGSRRAFYGYTF.

V usage is TRBV12-3 or TRBV12-4 and J usage is TRBJ2-1, with TRBD2 as a possible D gene (6 bases). The CDR3 spans 13 residues. The V end lost 3 bases, the J end lost 9 bases, and 12 bases lay between the germline ends. As DNA, the CDR3 is TGTGCCAGCAGTTTTGGTCAGGAGGGTGAGCAGTTCTTC. It translates to CASSFGQEGEQFF.

A few counts support this clonotype. This chain links TRBV20-1 with TRBJ2-1; D uncertain. In germline, CDR1 is DFQATT, CDR2 SNEGSKA (reference sequence). The CDR3 consists of 13 residues. V dropped 4 bases and J dropped 5 bases, with 12 bases sitting between them. This CDR3 reads CSAIFLADNEQFF. CDR3 DNA sequence: TGCAGTGCTATCTTTCTGGCCGACAATGAGCAGTTCTTC.